Listed here are 26 T cell receptor beta chains from one sample, sequenced in a study of blood T cell repertoires in COVID-19 (dated by TCRdb to the early 2020s). The method was the immunoSEQ multiplex PCR assay. The table comes from immuneACCESS by way of TCRdb, which keeps in-frame sequences with V and J called. Part of the clones is missing from these tables; in studies checked, under half for an unresolved V gene and the rest for unknown reasons. The sample data list 88,000 or so clones, and around 86% of these were observed just once. The ten largest clones capture 3.5% to 4.5% of the sample. Sequenced: peripheral blood. The origin of the receptors is a man aged 55 to 70 with acute or convalescent COVID-19.

V usage is TRBV21-1 and J usage is TRBJ2-3; the table's D call, TRBD1, was not checked against the DNA. TRBV21-1 is given as a pseudogene. The CDR3 length is 16 residues. The CDR3, as DNA: TGTGCCAGCACCAAACCGGGACAGGGGATTCCAGATACGCAGTATTTT. Encoded protein: CASTKPGQGIPDTQYF.

The gene calls are TRBV27 and TRBJ2-7, with 10 nucleotides matching TRBD1. This CDR3 is built from 14 residues. Germline V lookup: CDR1 MNHEY, CDR2 SMNVEV (reference sequence). After removal of 8 bases from V and 3 bases from J, the junction contained 7 bases not matched to a gene. In DNA form, the CDR3 reads TGTGCCAGCCGATTGGGACAGGGGATCTACGAGCAGTACTTC. This translates into CASRLGQGIYEQYF.

This chain connects TRBV5-5 to TRBJ2-5; 14 bases agree with TRBD2. CDR3 length: 17 amino acids. CDR1 is SGHKS, CDR2 YYEKEE, per germline (reference sequence). V gave up 4 bases and J gave up 4 bases; unmatched junction bases: 9. The CDR3 loop is CASSKGLAGGGRETQYF. In DNA, the CDR3 is TGTGCCAGCAGCAAAGGACTAGCGGGAGGAGGAAGAGAGACCCAGTACTTC.

This clone was detected once. The chain combines TRBV6-2 or TRBV6-3 with TRBJ1-2; D is undetermined. V was clipped by 3 bases and J by 6 bases, with 11 bases between them. The V gene's germline CDR1 is MNHEY and CDR2 SVGEGT. This CDR3 region has 13 residues. CDR3 sequence: CASSYVEGDGYTF. CDR3 nucleotide sequence: TGTGCCAGCAGTTATGTGGAAGGAGATGGCTACACCTTC.

The chain employs TRBV25-1 and TRBJ1-4, with 10 positions matching TRBD1. The CDR3 covers 18 residues. After removal of 6 bases from V and 1 base from J, the junction contained 11 bases not matched to a gene. The germline CDR1 and CDR2 sequences are MGHDK and SYGVNS. The CDR3 DNA sequence: TGTGCCAGCAGAGCCGGGACAGGGGTCATTCTAACTAATGAAAAACTGTTTTTT. It yields the protein CASRAGTGVILTNEKLFF. The whole variable domain, filled in from reference TRBV25-1 and TRBJ1-4, reads EADIYQTPRYLVIGTGKKITLECSQTMGHDKMYWYQQDPGMELHLIHYSYGVNSTEKGDLSSESTVSRIRTEHFPLTLESARPSHTSQYLCASRAGTGVILTNEKLFFGSGTQLSVL.

J is TRBJ2-2 and V is TRBV27, with a possible D match to TRBD2 (5 bases). Germline V gene data show CDR1 as MNHEY and CDR2 as SMNVEV (reference sequence). V gave up 6 bases and J gave up 2 bases, with 10 bases separating them. The CDR3 sequence is 14 residues long. CDR3 sequence reads: CASRIRGNTGELFF. CDR3 in DNA: TGTGCCAGCAGAATCCGGGGTAACACCGGGGAGCTGTTTTTT.

The table lists this clone with a few counts. The chain employs TRBV27 and TRBJ1-2; TRBD1 agrees at 7 bases. Germline V lookup: CDR1 MNHEY, CDR2 SMNVEV (reference sequence). The CDR3 length is 16 residues. Unmatched junction bases numbered 9, after V lost 5 bases and J lost 0 bases. The CDR3 sequence is CASSALDRRPNYGYTF. DNA for the CDR3: TGTGCCAGCAGTGCATTGGACAGGAGGCCTAACTATGGCTACACCTTC.

CDR3 residues: CASKRLVYEQYF. The CDR3 nucleotides are TGTGCCAGCAAGAGACTCGTCTACGAGCAGTACTTC. The chain has TRBV2 and TRBJ2-7, with D uncertain. The CDR3 covers 12 residues. V was cut by 7 bases and J by 3 bases, with 10 bases left in between. The V gene's germline CDR1 is SNHLY and CDR2 FYNNEI.

This chain joins TRBV18 and TRBJ1-2; D is perhaps TRBD1 (5 bases). Trimming pared 3 bases from V and 3 bases from J, leaving 8 bases between. CDR3 length equals 13 residues. Germline V gene lookup returns CDR1 KGHSH and CDR2 LQKENI. The CDR3 nucleotides are TGTGCCAGCTCACCGGAAGGGGACTATGGCTACACCTTC. It translates to CASSPEGDYGYTF. Filled out from reference TRBV18 and TRBJ1-2, the complete variable domain reads NAGVMQNPRHLVRRRGQEARLRCSPMKGHSHVYWYRQLPEEGLKFMVYLQKENIIDESGMPKERFSAEFPKEGPSILRIQQVVRGDSAAYFCASSPEGDYGYTFGSGTRLTVV.

The chain employs TRBV5-1 and TRBJ2-7; TRBD1 aligns across 9 bases. CDR1 is SGHRS and CDR2 is YFSETQ in the germline V gene. This CDR3 spans 14 amino acids. Trimming at V came to 4 bases and at J to 7 bases, leaving 9 bases not matched to a gene. CDR3: CASSTTGGSVEQYF. CDR3 sequence (DNA): TGCGCCAGCAGCACGACAGGGGGATCGGTGGAGCAGTACTTC.

The chain couples TRBV25-1 to TRBJ1-5; D not resolved. The CDR3 totals 13 residues. Trimming left V 3 bases short and J 7 bases short, with 10 bases between. Germline V gene lookup returns CDR1 MGHDK and CDR2 SYGVNS. The CDR3 DNA reads TGTGCCAGCAGTGACGAGGGCTGGCAGCCCCAGCATTTT. Translation gives CASSDEGWQPQHF.

This clone was counted a few times. This chain joins TRBV28 and TRBJ1-1, with a tentative D call TRBD1 (5 bases). The V end lost 7 bases, the J end lost 9 bases, and 18 bases lay between the germline ends. The CDR3 spans 13 residues. The germline gives CDR1 MDHEN, CDR2 SYDVKM. CDR3: CASTTGGSAQAFF. CDR3 coding DNA: TGTGCCAGCACTACCGGGGGATCGGCCCAAGCTTTCTTT.

This clone was detected a few times. This chain joins TRBV6-6 and TRBJ2-1, with 9 nucleotides matching TRBD2. CDR1 and CDR2 (germline): MNHNY, SVGAGI (reference sequence). The length of the CDR3 is 16 residues. With 7 bases clipped from V and 0 bases from J, the junction kept 7 bases outside the gene matches. The CDR3 DNA reads TGTGCCAGCACGCGAGGACTAGCGAGCTCCTACAATGAGCAGTTCTTC. Translation gives CASTRGLASSYNEQFF.

The chain carries TRBV29-1 and TRBJ2-6, with D tentatively TRBD1 (6 bases). The V gene lost 6 bases and the J gene lost 1 base, with 7 bases spanning the gap. The CDR3 length is 13 residues. The germline V gene encodes CDR1 SQVTM and CDR2 ANQGSEA. The CDR3 DNA reads as TGCAGCGTGCAGGGGTCTGGGGCCAACGTCCTGACTTTC. Its translation is CSVQGSGANVLTF.

J is TRBJ2-3 and V is TRBV2; TRBD2 matches 10 bases. J lost 0 bases, V lost 8 bases, and 11 bases had no gene match. This CDR3 is 17 amino acids long. Germline V gene data show CDR1 as SNHLY and CDR2 as FYNNEI. CDR3 sequence (DNA): TGTGCCAGCGGACGGACTAGCGGAGTCACTAGCACAGATACGCAGTATTTT. Translation: CASGRTSGVTSTDTQYF.

This clone is a singleton in its sample. The chain couples TRBV18 to TRBJ2-7; 8 bases map to TRBD1. J lost 2 bases, V lost 2 bases, and 14 bases had no gene match. Germline loops: CDR1 KGHSH, CDR2 LQKENI. This CDR3 has 18 amino acids. CDR3 loop: CASSPIGTGTGRTYEQYF. The CDR3 region has the DNA TGTGCCAGCTCACCAATTGGGACGGGGACAGGAAGGACCTACGAGCAGTACTTC.

This clone has more than one count but fewer than ten. The rearrangement uses TRBV4-2 and TRBJ2-7, with 16 bases matching TRBD2. Germline values: CDR1 LGHNA, CDR2 YNFKEQ. J was trimmed by 5 bases and V by 0 bases; bases with no gene match: 10. The CDR3 contains 19 residues. The DNA for the CDR3 is TGTGCCAGCAGCCAAGAAGAATCGGGACTAGCGGGGGGGCCTCACGAGCAGTACTTC. Its translation: CASSQEESGLAGGPHEQYF.

The CDR3 DNA sequence: TGTGCCAGCAGCGCTGTAAGGGACAGAGGGTCACCCCTCCACTTT. It is translated as CASSAVRDRGSPLHF. The V gene is TRBV5-5, the J gene TRBJ1-6; 7 bases agree with TRBD1. V shed 4 bases, J shed 10 bases, and the junction held 11 bases outside the gene matches. The CDR3 consists of 15 residues. Looked up from germline, CDR1 is SGHKS and CDR2 is YYEKEE (reference sequence). The full variable domain, in which reference TRBV5-5 and TRBJ1-6 provide the parts outside the CDR3, is DAGVTQSPTHLIKTRGQQVTLRCSPISGHKSVSWYQQVLGQGPQFIFQYYEKEERGRGNFPDRFSARQFPNYSSELNVNALLLGDSALYLCASSAVRDRGSPLHFGNGTRLTVT.

The rearrangement joins TRBV13 to TRBJ1-3, with D tentatively TRBD1 (6 bases). The CDR3 length is 12 residues. Germline V gives CDR1 PRHDT, CDR2 FYEKMQ (reference sequence). V dropped 4 bases and J dropped 5 bases, with 6 bases sitting between them. CDR3 DNA: TGTGCCAGCAGCTGGGACAGAAACACCATATATTTT. The encoded protein is CASSWDRNTIYF.

V usage is TRBV11-3 and J usage is TRBJ1-1, with 7 bases lining up with TRBD1. The CDR3 totals 13 residues. V lost 4 bases to trimming and J lost 7 bases; unmatched junction nucleotides: 6. Germline V gene data show CDR1 as SGHNT and CDR2 as YENEEA. The CDR3 nucleotides are TGTGCCAGCAGCTGGGGGACAGCGGGTGAAGCTTTCTTT. This codes for CASSWGTAGEAFF.

This clone was seen once. CDR3 sequence: CASSHRGTGELFF. As DNA, the CDR3 is TGTGCCAGCAGCCATCGGGGCACCGGGGAGCTGTTTTTT. The genes are TRBV7-3 and TRBJ2-2, with a weak D call TRBD2 (5 bases). Germline lookup yields CDR1 SGHTA and CDR2 FQGTGA. The CDR3 runs to 13 residues. V lost 5 bases and J 4 bases, leaving 8 bases between the germline ends.

The genes are TRBV7-8 and TRBJ2-5; 7 bases match TRBD2. Germline values: CDR1 SGHVS, CDR2 FQNEAQ. The CDR3 is made up of 14 amino acids. Unmatched junction bases numbered 3, after V lost 1 base and J lost 4 bases. The CDR3 DNA reads TGTGCCAGCAGCTTAGTGGGCGGGGGAGAGACCCAGTACTTC. Translation: CASSLVGGGETQYF. Variable domain in full (rest from reference TRBV7-8 and TRBJ2-5): GAGVSQSPRYKVAKRGQDVALRCDPISGHVSLFWYQQALGQGPEFLTYFQNEAQLDKSGLPSDRFFAERPEGSVSTLKIQRTQQEDSAVYLCASSLVGGGETQYFGPGTRLLVL.

In this sample, this clone turned up a few times. The chain joins TRBV5-1 to TRBJ2-7; 12 bases map to TRBD2. V was pared by 4 bases and J by 4 bases, with 3 bases of the junction left unmatched. Germline lookup yields CDR1 SGHRS and CDR2 YFSETQ. The CDR3 contains 14 residues. Written as DNA, the CDR3 is TGCGCCAGCAGCGTGACTAGCGGGAGTTACGAGCAGTACTTC. It yields the protein CASSVTSGSYEQYF. The variable domain in full, with the rest retrieved from reference TRBV5-1 and TRBJ2-7, is KAGVTQTPRYLIKTRGQQVTLSCSPISGHRSVSWYQQTPGQGLQFLFEYFSETQRNKGNFPGRFSGRQFSNSRSEMNVSTLELGDSALYLCASSVTSGSYEQYFGPGTRLTVT.

The rearrangement joins TRBV10-1 to TRBJ2-7; 7 nucleotides agree with TRBD1. With 7 bases clipped from V and 6 bases from J, the junction kept 6 bases outside the gene matches. CDR1 WNHNN and CDR2 SYGVQD come from the germline V gene (reference sequence). CDR3 length equals 12 residues. The CDR3 DNA follows: TGCGCCAGCAAAGGACAGGCAGGCGAGCAGTACTTC. This sequence encodes CASKGQAGEQYF.

The genes are TRBV11-2 and TRBJ2-7; D might be TRBD1 (6 bases). Trimming pared 5 bases from V and 1 base from J, leaving 12 bases between. The germline V gene encodes CDR1 SGHAT and CDR2 FQNNGV. The CDR3 runs 14 residues. As DNA, the CDR3 is TGTGCCAGCAGCCCGGACAGTTCTTCCTACGAGCAGTACTTC. Its translation: CASSPDSSSYEQYF.

J is TRBJ1-1 and V is TRBV19; 10 bases map to TRBD1. The CDR3 has 16 residues. V trimming: 6 bases; J trimming: 0 bases; junction bases outside the gene matches: 7. Germline CDR1 is LNHDA and CDR2 is SQIVND (reference sequence). The CDR3 region has the DNA TGTGCCAGTAGACTTGGACAGGGGGGGATGAACACTGAAGCTTTCTTT. Amino acids: CASRLGQGGMNTEAFF.